The 23 T cell receptor beta chains below all came from one sample that was sequenced in a study of cytomegalovirus exposure and HLA in healthy donors. Measured with immunoSEQ multiplex PCR; TCRdb has only the in-frame clones, and not every one. The table includes about 130,000 clones, around 96% detected once. The specimen was PBMCs. Receptors were obtained from a man in his late teens or twenties in good health and CMV-seronegative.

This chain links TRBV30 with TRBJ2-1; D might be TRBD2 (6 bases). The germline gives CDR1 GTSNPN, CDR2 SVGIG (reference sequence). The CDR3 contains 15 residues. V gave up 1 base and J gave up 6 bases, with 16 bases separating them. The CDR3 region is CAWSAGLGLINEQFF. For the CDR3, the DNA is TGTGCCTGGAGTGCGGGACTGGGCCTTATCAATGAGCAGTTCTTC.

The CDR3 DNA is TGTGCCAGCAGCTTATACGGGAGGCTATACAATGAGCAGTTCTTC. Translating gives CASSLYGRLYNEQFF. The rearrangement links TRBV7-6 to TRBJ2-1; TRBD2 matches at 7 bases. Trimming at V came to 2 bases and at J to 4 bases, leaving 5 bases not matched to a gene. Germline CDR1 and CDR2: SGHVS and FNYEAQ. This CDR3 region has 15 residues.

The chain has TRBV27 and TRBJ1-5; D remains ambiguous. The CDR3 is made up of 14 amino acids. Germline V gene sequence: CDR1 MNHEY, CDR2 SMNVEV (reference sequence). Trimming took 5 bases from V and 2 from J, leaving 10 bases between them. The DNA for the CDR3 is TGTGCCAGCAGTCTTAGCTGGGGCAATCAGCCCCAGCATTTT. Encoded protein: CASSLSWGNQPQHF.

V is TRBV5-3 and J is TRBJ1-5; no clear D. TRBV5-3 is an ORF for which the function is uncertain. The CDR3 covers 14 residues. The V gene lost 1 base and the J gene lost 2 bases, with 7 bases spanning the gap. This chain's CDR3 is CARSLRGCNQPQHF. CDR3 coding DNA: TGTGCCAGAAGCTTGCGGGGTTGCAATCAGCCCCAGCATTTT.

V usage is TRBV10-3 and J usage is TRBJ2-7, with 9 bases aligning to TRBD1. This CDR3 spans 16 amino acids. After removal of 3 bases from V and 2 bases from J, the junction contained 8 bases not matched to a gene. Looked up from germline, CDR1 is ENHRY and CDR2 is SYGVKD. CDR3 protein: CAISDLGQGFPYEQYF. CDR3 coding DNA: TGTGCCATCAGTGACCTCGGACAGGGGTTCCCCTACGAGCAGTACTTC.

The rearrangement joins TRBV2 to TRBJ2-3; 7 bases align to TRBD2. The junction had 8 bases not matched to a gene; V was cut back by 6 bases and J by 2 bases. This CDR3 region has 15 residues. Germline V gene data show CDR1 as SNHLY and CDR2 as FYNNEI. The CDR3 protein is CASRPGLVVTDTQYF. CDR3 DNA: TGTGCCAGCAGACCCGGACTAGTAGTCACAGATACGCAGTATTTT.

The chain has TRBV27 and TRBJ1-1, with a weak D call TRBD1 (6 bases). From germline, CDR1 is MNHEY and CDR2 SMNVEV (reference sequence). This CDR3 is built from 16 residues. The V end was cut by 7 bases, the J end by 4 bases, with 22 bases between. This chain's CDR3 is CASTPRGSVRGTEAFF. The CDR3 nucleotides read TGTGCCAGCACCCCCAGGGGTTCGGTCAGGGGCACTGAAGCTTTCTTT.

The chain carries TRBV7-9 and TRBJ2-7; D perhaps matches TRBD2 (5 bases). V was clipped by 6 bases and J by 0 bases, with 9 bases between them. The CDR3 contains 13 residues. CDR1 is SEHNR, CDR2 FQNEAQ, per germline (reference sequence). The CDR3: CASSPTSSYEQYF. The CDR3 DNA is TGTGCCAGCAGTCCCACTAGCTCCTACGAGCAGTACTTC.

V gene TRBV7-2 combines with J gene TRBJ1-4; 10 bases align to TRBD1. V lost 7 bases and J lost 3; bases outside the gene matches: 8. Germline CDR1 and CDR2: SGHTA and FQGNSA. The CDR3 length is 16 residues. This chain's CDR3 is CASTSGTGVSNEKLFF. The CDR3, as DNA: TGTGCCAGCACATCCGGGACAGGGGTCTCTAATGAAAAACTGTTTTTT.

Comments on this clone: Other DNA sequences in this specimen translate into the identical CDR3. The chain recombines TRBV5-6 with TRBJ1-1; D is unclear. V was clipped by 2 bases and J by 1 base, with 6 bases between them. This CDR3 region has 13 residues. CDR1 and CDR2 (germline): SGHDT, YYEEEE. Here the CDR3 DNA reads TGTGCCAGCAGCTTAGGCGGGAACACTGAAGCTTTCTTT. The encoded protein is CASSLGGNTEAFF.

The V gene is TRBV2, the J gene TRBJ2-3, with D possibly being TRBD2 (6 bases). Germline V gene data show CDR1 as SNHLY and CDR2 as FYNNEI. V gave up 3 bases and J gave up 3 bases, with 13 bases separating them. The CDR3 sequence is 15 residues long. This CDR3 is CASSESPGRTDTQYF. DNA for the CDR3: TGTGCCAGCAGTGAGAGTCCCGGGAGAACAGATACGCAGTATTTT. The entire variable domain, with the rest obtained from reference TRBV2 and TRBJ2-3, is as follows: EPEVTQTPSHQVTQMGQEVILRCVPISNHLYFYWYRQILGQKVEFLVSFYNNEISEKSEIFDDQFSVERPDGSNFTLKIRSTKLEDSAMYFCASSESPGRTDTQYFGPGTRLTVL.

V is TRBV11-2 and J is TRBJ2-5; D not resolved. The CDR3 has 13 residues. Germline V lookup: CDR1 SGHAT, CDR2 FQNNGV. V gave up 5 bases and J gave up 1 base, with 8 bases separating them. The CDR3 here is CASSRGPQETQYF. The CDR3 DNA sequence: TGTGCCAGCAGCCGAGGTCCCCAAGAGACCCAGTACTTC.

V gene TRBV5-1 combines with J gene TRBJ2-7, with D possibly TRBD2 on 7 matching bases. V was clipped by 1 base and J by 2 bases, with 10 bases between them. Germline V lookup: CDR1 SGHRS, CDR2 YFSETQ. The CDR3 spans 14 residues. CDR3: CASSLTGGPYEQYF. In DNA form, the CDR3 reads TGCGCCAGCAGCTTGACCGGGGGGCCCTACGAGCAGTACTTC. Combining the CDR3 with reference TRBV5-1 and TRBJ2-7 gives the whole variable domain KAGVTQTPRYLIKTRGQQVTLSCSPISGHRSVSWYQQTPGQGLQFLFEYFSETQRNKGNFPGRFSGRQFSNSRSEMNVSTLELGDSALYLCASSLTGGPYEQYFGPGTRLTVT.

V gene TRBV6-6 combines with J gene TRBJ1-5; unclear D gene. The germline V gene encodes CDR1 MNHNY and CDR2 SVGAGI (reference sequence). With 6 bases removed from V and 4 bases from J, the gap between germline ends came to 16 bases. The CDR3 consists of 15 residues. The DNA of the CDR3 is TGTGCCAGCAGCCCCACCTCTCGGTCGAATCAGCCCCAGCATTTT. Translating gives CASSPTSRSNQPQHF.

The chain carries TRBV27 and TRBJ1-2; D not certain. There are 15 residues in the CDR3. V was cut by 6 bases and J by 3 bases, with 17 bases left in between. Germline assignment: CDR1 MNHEY and CDR2 SMNVEV (reference sequence). The CDR3 region has the DNA TGTGCCAGCAGCACCAGCGGAGGTGGCGACTATGGCTACACCTTC. Protein sequence: CASSTSGGGDYGYTF.

J is TRBJ1-1 and V is TRBV5-4, with TRBD1 identical over 7 bases. After removal of 2 bases from V and 4 bases from J, the junction contained 8 bases not matched to a gene. The CDR3 is made up of 15 amino acids. Germline-derived CDR1 and CDR2 are SGHNT and YYREEE (reference sequence). CDR3 sequence reads: CASSFEGALGTEAFF. The CDR3 nucleotides read TGTGCCAGCAGCTTCGAGGGGGCGTTAGGCACTGAAGCTTTCTTT.

This sequence joins TRBV11-2 and TRBJ2-5; possible D gene TRBD1, 6 bases. With 0 bases removed from V and 5 bases from J, the gap between germline ends came to 7 bases. This CDR3 comprises 13 residues. Germline CDR1 is SGHAT and CDR2 is FQNNGV. The chain's CDR3 is CASSLDRGETQYF. The CDR3 bases are TGTGCCAGCAGCTTAGACAGGGGTGAGACCCAGTACTTC.

The CDR3 DNA sequence: TGCGCCAGCAGCTTGCCAAAGGGGATGGACAATGAGCAGTTCTTC. Its protein is CASSLPKGMDNEQFF. The V and J genes are TRBV5-1 and TRBJ2-1; D may be TRBD1 (5 bases). Germline V gives CDR1 SGHRS, CDR2 YFSETQ. This CDR3 contains 15 residues. The V and J ends lost 1 base and 5 bases respectively, with 13 bases between them.

The chain couples TRBV29-1 to TRBJ2-1, with a possible D match to TRBD2 (6 bases). Per germline, CDR1 SQVTM and CDR2 ANQGSEA. Trimming cost V 4 bases and J 9 bases, with 13 bases left between them. The CDR3 has 12 residues. In DNA form, the CDR3 reads TGCAGCGTTGCCGCGGGGCGCGCTGAGCAGTTCTTC. Amino acid sequence: CSVAAGRAEQFF.

This chain joins TRBV18 and TRBJ2-1, with 11 bases lining up with TRBD2. Germline V lookup: CDR1 KGHSH, CDR2 LQKENI. This CDR3 region has 17 residues. V lost 2 bases and J lost 6; bases outside the gene matches: 9. CDR3 nucleotide sequence: TGTGCCAGCTCACCAGGTTCCCCCACTAGCGGGAGCAATGAGCAGTTCTTC. Protein: CASSPGSPTSGSNEQFF.

Written as DNA, the CDR3 is TGTGCCAGCACCTCCCGTCGGCTAGCGGAAGGGGTGGGGGAGCAGTACTTC. Translating gives CASTSRRLAEGVGEQYF. This rearrangement joins TRBV27 to TRBJ2-7; 7 nucleotides agree with TRBD2. The germline gives CDR1 MNHEY, CDR2 SMNVEV (reference sequence). The CDR3 totals 17 residues. The V segment lost 7 bases and the J segment 7 bases; nucleotides outside the gene matches: 22.

The chain has TRBV27 and TRBJ1-1, with 9 nucleotides matching TRBD1. J lost 5 bases, V lost 6 bases, and 4 bases had no gene match. The CDR3 has 13 amino acids. Per the germline V gene, CDR1 is MNHEY and CDR2 is SMNVEV (reference sequence). CDR3 DNA sequence: TGTGCCAGCAGGAGGGACAGGGAGACTGAAGCTTTCTTT. Translating gives CASRRDRETEAFF.

This chain connects TRBV28 to TRBJ2-7, with D maybe TRBD2 (5 bases). The CDR3 sequence is 14 residues long. V shed 3 bases and J shed 4 bases, with 13 bases lying between them. The germline V gene encodes CDR1 MDHEN and CDR2 SYDVKM. The CDR3 sequence: CASSFSGIRYEQYF. DNA of the CDR3: TGTGCCAGCAGTTTTTCCGGGATAAGGTACGAGCAGTACTTC. Variable domain in full (rest from reference TRBV28 and TRBJ2-7): DVKVTQSSRYLVKRTGEKVFLECVQDMDHENMFWYRQDPGLGLRLIYFSYDVKMKEKGDIPEGYSVSREKKERFSLILESASTNQTSMYLCASSFSGIRYEQYFGPGTRLTVT.